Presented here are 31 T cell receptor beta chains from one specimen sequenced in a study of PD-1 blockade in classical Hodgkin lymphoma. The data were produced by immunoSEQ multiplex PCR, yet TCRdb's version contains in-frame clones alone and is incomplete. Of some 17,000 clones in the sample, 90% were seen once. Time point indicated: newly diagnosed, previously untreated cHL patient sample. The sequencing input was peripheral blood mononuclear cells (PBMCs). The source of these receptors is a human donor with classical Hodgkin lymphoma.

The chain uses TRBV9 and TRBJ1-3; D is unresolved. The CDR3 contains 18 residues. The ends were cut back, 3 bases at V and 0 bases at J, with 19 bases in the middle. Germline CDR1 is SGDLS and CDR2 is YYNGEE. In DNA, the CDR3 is TGTGCCAGCAGCGCCCCCCGAGGGATAGCATCCTCTGGAAACACCATATATTTT. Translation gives CASSAPRGIASSGNTIYF.

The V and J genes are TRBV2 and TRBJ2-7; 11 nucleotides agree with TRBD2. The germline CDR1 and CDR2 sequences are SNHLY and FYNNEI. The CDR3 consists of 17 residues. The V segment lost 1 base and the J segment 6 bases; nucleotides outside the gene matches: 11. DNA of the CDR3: TGTGCCAGCAGTGAAGGCGGAGTACTAGCGGGAGTGGGCGAGCAGTACTTC. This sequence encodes CASSEGGVLAGVGEQYF.

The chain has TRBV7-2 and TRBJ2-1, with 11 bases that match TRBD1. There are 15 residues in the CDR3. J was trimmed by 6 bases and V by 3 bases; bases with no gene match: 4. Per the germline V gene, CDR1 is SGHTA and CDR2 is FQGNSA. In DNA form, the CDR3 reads TGTGCCAGCAGCTTCGGACAGGGGGCGAGCAATGAGCAGTTCTTC. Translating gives CASSFGQGASNEQFF.

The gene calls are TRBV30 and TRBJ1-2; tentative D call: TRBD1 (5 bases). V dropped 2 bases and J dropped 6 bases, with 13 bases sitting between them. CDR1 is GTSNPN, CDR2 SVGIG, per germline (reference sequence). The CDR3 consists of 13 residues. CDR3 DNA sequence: TGTGCCTGGAGTACCAGGGAAGGTAATGGCTACACCTTC. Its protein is CAWSTREGNGYTF.

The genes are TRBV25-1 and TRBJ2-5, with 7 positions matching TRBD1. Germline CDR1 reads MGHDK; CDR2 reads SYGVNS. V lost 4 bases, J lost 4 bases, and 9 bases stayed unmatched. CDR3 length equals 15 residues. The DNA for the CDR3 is TGTGCCAGCAGTGTCAAGACAGGGCTCGGAGAGACCCAGTACTTC. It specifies CASSVKTGLGETQYF.

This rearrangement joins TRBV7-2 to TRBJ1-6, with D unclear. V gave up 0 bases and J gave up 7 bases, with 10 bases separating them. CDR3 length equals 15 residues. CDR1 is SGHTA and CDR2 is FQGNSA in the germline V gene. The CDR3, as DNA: TGTGCCAGCAGCTTAGCGGGCGGATTAAATTCACCCCTCCACTTT. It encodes CASSLAGGLNSPLHF.

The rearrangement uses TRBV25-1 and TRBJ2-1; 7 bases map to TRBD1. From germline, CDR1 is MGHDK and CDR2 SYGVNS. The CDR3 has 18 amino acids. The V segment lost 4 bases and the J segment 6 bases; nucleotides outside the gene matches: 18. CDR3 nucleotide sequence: TGTGCCAGCAGTGGGGCCCGGGACACAGGGGATGGGATCAATGAGCAGTTCTTC. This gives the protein CASSGARDTGDGINEQFF.

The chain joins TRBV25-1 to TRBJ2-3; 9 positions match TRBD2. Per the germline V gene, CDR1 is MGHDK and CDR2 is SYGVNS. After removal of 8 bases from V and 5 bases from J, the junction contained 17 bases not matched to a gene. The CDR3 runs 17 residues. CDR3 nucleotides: TGTGCCAGCCTCGGGGGTAGCGGGAGATCCGGGATAGATACGCAGTATTTT. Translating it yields CASLGGSGRSGIDTQYF. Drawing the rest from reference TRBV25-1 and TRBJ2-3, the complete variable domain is EADIYQTPRYLVIGTGKKITLECSQTMGHDKMYWYQQDPGMELHLIHYSYGVNSTEKGDLSSESTVSRIRTEHFPLTLESARPSHTSQYLCASLGGSGRSGIDTQYFGPGTRLTVL.

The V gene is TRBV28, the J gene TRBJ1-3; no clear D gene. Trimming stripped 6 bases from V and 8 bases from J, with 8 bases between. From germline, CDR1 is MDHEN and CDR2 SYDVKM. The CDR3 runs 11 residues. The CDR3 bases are TGTGCCAGCAGCGCTTTGGACACCATATATTTT. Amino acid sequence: CASSALDTIYF. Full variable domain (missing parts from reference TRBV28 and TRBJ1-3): DVKVTQSSRYLVKRTGEKVFLECVQDMDHENMFWYRQDPGLGLRLIYFSYDVKMKEKGDIPEGYSVSREKKERFSLILESASTNQTSMYLCASSALDTIYFGEGSWLTVV.

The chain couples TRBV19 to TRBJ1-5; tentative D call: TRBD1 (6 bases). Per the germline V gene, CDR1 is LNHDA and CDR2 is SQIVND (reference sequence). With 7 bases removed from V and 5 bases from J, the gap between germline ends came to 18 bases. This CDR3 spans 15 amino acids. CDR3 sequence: CASTMAGGGDQPQHF. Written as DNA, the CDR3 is TGTGCCAGTACCATGGCCGGGGGGGGCGATCAGCCCCAGCATTTT.

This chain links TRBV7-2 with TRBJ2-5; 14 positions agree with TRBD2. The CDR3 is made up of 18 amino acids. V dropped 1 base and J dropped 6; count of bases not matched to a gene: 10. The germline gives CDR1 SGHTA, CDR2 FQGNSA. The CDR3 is CASSLGTSGRRLGKTQYF. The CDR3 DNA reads TGTGCCAGCAGCTTAGGGACTAGCGGGAGGAGGTTGGGAAAGACCCAGTACTTC.

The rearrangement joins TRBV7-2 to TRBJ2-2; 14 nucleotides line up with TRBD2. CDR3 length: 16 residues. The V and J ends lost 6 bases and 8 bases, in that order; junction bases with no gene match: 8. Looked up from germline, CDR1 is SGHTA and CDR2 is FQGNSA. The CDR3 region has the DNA TGTGCCAGCAGGGCCGGGACTAGCGGGAGATCGGGGGAGCTGTTTTTT. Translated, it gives CASRAGTSGRSGELFF.

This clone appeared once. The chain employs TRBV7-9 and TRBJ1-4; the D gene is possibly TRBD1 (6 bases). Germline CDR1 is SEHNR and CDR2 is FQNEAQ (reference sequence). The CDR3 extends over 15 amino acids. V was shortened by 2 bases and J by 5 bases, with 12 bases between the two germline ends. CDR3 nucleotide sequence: TGTGCCAGCAGCTTACCGACAGGCCGAAATGAAAAACTGTTTTTT. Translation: CASSLPTGRNEKLFF.

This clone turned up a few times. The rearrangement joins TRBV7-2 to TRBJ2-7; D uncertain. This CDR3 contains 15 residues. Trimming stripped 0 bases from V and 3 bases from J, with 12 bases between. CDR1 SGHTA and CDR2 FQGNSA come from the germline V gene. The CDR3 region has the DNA TGTGCCAGCAGCTTAGCGCAAGGCGGAGTCTACGAGCAGTACTTC. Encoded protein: CASSLAQGGVYEQYF.

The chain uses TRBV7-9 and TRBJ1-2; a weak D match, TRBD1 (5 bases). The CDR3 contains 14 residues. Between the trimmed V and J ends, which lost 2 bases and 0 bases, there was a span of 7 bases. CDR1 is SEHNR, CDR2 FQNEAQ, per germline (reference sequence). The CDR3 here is CASSLWGANYGYTF. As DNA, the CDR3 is TGTGCCAGCAGCTTATGGGGGGCTAACTATGGCTACACCTTC.

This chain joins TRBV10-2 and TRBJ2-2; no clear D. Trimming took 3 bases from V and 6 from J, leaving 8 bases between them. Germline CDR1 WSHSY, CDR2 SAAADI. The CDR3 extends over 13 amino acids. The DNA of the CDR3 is TGCGCCAGCAGTGAACCCATAGCCGGGGAGCTGTTTTTT. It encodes CASSEPIAGELFF.

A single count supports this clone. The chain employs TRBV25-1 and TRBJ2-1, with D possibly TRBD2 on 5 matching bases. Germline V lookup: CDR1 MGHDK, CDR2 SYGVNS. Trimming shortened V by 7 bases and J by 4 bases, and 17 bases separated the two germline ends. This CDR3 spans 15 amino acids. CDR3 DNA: TGTGCCAGCACCCGGACTGCTGGGGTATACAATGAGCAGTTCTTC. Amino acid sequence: CASTRTAGVYNEQFF.

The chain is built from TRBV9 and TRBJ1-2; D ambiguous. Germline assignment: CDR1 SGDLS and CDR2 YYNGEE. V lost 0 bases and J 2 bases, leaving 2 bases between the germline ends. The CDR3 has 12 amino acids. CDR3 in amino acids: CASSVVNYGYTF. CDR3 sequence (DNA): TGTGCCAGCAGCGTAGTCAACTATGGCTACACCTTC.

The CDR3 region is CASSDHRVNSGNTIYF. The CDR3 region has the DNA TGTGCCAGCAGTGATCACAGGGTTAACTCTGGAAACACCATATATTTT. The J gene is TRBJ1-3, the V gene TRBV25-1, with a tentative D call TRBD1 (6 bases). Germline CDR1 and CDR2: MGHDK and SYGVNS. This CDR3 contains 16 residues. V was clipped by 3 bases and J by 0 bases, with 12 bases between them.

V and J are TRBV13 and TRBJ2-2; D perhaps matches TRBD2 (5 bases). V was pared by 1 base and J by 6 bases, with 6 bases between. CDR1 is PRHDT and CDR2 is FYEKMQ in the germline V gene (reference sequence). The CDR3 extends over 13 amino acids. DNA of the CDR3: TGTGCCAGCAGCTTAGAGGACTCCGGGGAGCTGTTTTTT. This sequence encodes CASSLEDSGELFF.

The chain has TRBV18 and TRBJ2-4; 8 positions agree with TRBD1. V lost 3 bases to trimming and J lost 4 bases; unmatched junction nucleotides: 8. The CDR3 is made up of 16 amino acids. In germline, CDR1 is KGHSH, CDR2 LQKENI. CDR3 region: CASSPIPGQAKNIQYF. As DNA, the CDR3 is TGTGCCAGCTCACCTATACCGGGACAGGCAAAAAACATTCAGTACTTC.

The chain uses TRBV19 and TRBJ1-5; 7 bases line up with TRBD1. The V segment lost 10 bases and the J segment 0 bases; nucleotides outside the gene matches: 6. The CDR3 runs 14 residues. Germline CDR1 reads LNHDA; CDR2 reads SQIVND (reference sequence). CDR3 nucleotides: TGTGCCACAGCGGGACAGAATAGCAATCAGCCCCAGCATTTT. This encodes CATAGQNSNQPQHF.

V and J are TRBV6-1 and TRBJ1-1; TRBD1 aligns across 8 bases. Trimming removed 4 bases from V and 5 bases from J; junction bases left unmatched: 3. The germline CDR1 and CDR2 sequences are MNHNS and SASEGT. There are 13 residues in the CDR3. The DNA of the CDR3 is TGTGCCAGCAGTGGCAGGGGGCAAACTGAAGCTTTCTTT. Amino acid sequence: CASSGRGQTEAFF.

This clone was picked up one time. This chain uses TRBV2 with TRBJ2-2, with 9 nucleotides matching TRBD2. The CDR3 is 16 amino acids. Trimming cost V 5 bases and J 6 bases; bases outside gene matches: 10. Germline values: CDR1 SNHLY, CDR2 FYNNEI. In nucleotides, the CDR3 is TGTGCCAGCAGTTATACGACTAGCGGTGGGTCCGGGGAGCTGTTTTTT. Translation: CASSYTTSGGSGELFF.

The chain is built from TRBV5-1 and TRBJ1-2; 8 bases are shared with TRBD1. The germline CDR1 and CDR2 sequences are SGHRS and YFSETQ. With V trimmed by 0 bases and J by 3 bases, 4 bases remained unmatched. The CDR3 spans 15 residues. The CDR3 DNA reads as TGCGCCAGCAGCTTGGGGACAGGGAAAGACTATGGCTACACCTTC. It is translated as CASSLGTGKDYGYTF. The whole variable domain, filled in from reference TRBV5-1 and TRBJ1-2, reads KAGVTQTPRYLIKTRGQQVTLSCSPISGHRSVSWYQQTPGQGLQFLFEYFSETQRNKGNFPGRFSGRQFSNSRSEMNVSTLELGDSALYLCASSLGTGKDYGYTFGSGTRLTVV.

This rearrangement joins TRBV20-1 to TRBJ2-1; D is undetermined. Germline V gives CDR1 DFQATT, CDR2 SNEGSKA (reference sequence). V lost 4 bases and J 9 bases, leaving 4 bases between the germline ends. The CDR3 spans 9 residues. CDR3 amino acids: CSAMLEQFF. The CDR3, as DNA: TGCAGTGCTATGCTTGAGCAGTTCTTC.

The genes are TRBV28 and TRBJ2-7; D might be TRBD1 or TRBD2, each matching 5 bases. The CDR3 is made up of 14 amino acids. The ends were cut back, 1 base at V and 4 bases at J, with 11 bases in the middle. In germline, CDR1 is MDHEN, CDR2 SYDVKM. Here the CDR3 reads CASSLLGTDYEQYF. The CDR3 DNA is TGTGCCAGCAGTTTATTGGGGACGGATTACGAGCAGTACTTC.

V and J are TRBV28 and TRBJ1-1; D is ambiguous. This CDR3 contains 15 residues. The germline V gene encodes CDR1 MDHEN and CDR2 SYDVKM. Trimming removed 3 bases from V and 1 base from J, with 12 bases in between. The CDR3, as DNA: TGTGCCAGCAGTTTCAGCCGGGGAGGGAACACTGAAGCTTTCTTT. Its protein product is CASSFSRGGNTEAFF.

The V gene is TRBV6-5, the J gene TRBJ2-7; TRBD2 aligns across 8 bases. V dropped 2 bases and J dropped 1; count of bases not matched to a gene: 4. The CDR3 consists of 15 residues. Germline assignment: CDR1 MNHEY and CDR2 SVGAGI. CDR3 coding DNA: TGTGCCAGCAGTTACGGGCTAGCGGGTTCCTACGAGCAGTACTTC. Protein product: CASSYGLAGSYEQYF.

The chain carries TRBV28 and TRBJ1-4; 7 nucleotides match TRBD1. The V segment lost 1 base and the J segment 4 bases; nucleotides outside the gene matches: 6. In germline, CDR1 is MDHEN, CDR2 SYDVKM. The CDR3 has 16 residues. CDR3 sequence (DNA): TGTGCCAGCAGTTTATTGCAGACAGGGAGTAATGAAAAACTGTTTTTT. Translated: CASSLLQTGSNEKLFF.

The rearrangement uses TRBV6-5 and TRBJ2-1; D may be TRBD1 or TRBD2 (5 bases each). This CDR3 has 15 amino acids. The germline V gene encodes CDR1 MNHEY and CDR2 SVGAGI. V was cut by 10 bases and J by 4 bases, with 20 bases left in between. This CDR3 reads CATQGPGRRYNEQFF. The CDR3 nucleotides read TGTGCCACCCAGGGTCCGGGGAGACGGTACAATGAGCAGTTCTTC.